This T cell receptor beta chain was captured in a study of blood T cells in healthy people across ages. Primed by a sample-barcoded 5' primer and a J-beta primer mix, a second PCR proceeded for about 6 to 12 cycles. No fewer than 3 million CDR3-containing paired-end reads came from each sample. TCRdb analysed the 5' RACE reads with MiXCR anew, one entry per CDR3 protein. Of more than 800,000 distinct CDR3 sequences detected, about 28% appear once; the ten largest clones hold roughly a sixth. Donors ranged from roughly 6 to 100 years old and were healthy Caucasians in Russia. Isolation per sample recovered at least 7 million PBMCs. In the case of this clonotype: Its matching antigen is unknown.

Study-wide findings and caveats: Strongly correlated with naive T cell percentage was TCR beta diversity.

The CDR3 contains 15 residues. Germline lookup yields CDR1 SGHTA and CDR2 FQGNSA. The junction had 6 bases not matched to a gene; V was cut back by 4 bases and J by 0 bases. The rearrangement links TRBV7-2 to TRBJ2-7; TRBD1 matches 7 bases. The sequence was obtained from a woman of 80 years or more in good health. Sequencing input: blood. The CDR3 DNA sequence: TGTGCCAGCAGCTACTACGACAGGGTCTCCTACGAGCAGTACTTC. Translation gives CASSYYDRVSYEQYF.